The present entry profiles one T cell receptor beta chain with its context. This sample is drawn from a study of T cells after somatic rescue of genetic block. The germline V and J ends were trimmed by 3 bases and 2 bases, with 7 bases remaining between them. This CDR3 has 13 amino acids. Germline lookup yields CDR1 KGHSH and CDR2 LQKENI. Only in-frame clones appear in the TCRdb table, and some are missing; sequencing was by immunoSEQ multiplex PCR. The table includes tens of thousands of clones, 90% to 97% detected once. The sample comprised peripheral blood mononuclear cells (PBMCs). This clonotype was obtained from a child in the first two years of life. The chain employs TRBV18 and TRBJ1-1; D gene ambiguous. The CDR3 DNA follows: TGTGCCAGCTCACCCCAGGCTAACACTGAAGCTTTCTTT. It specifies CASSPQANTEAFF.